This T cell receptor (beta chain) was identified in a study of blood T cell repertoires in COVID-19 (TCRdb year 2020). Study-level background: Collaborator samples came from the United States, Italy and Spain and covered acute and convalescent phases of COVID-19. The material from the prospective study consisted of cDNA or gDNA derived from T cells, B-cell-depleted T cells, or PBMCs. Deeply sampled blood TCRbeta repertoires from subjects exposed to, actively infected with, or recovered from COVID-19 were included in the dataset. The repertoires were released in a freely available public database intended as a resource for research on the immune response to SARS-CoV-2. The samples were drawn from two sources: the first 160 participants of the ongoing ImmuneRACE study, and approximately 1,300 subjects contributed by 6 global collaborators. Nearly every sample came with metadata listing a de-identified subject ID, COVID-19 status, age in years and sex. Where HLA class I and class II types were available, the types were taken from metadata supplied by the sample provider, not from assay-based typing. Beyond this particular receptor, the publication reports: How much clinical and demographic metadata was included differed by source and by participant, and the metadata was provided uncurated.

The CDR3 holds 14 amino acids from the cysteine to the phenylalanine. Only the CDR3 DNA stays, 42 bases, in frame from base 1. V lost 2 bases and J lost 4 bases; the stretch between them is 7 bases long. In the germline V gene, CDR1 corresponds to SGDLS and CDR2 to YYNGEE. TCRbeta CDR3 regions were amplified from genomic DNA by means of the immunoSEQ Assay, a bias-controlled multiplex PCR. The original methods were these. The number of nucleated cells in each sample was estimated by amplification of reference gene primers within the assay. To quantify the absolute abundance of each unique TCRbeta CDR3 rearrangement, sequence reads were collapsed and filtered. Productive Simpson clonality was computed per sample as the square root of Simpson's diversity index over productive rearrangements. Held by TCRdb, this immuneACCESS table contains in-frame sequences only and omits some clones. Under half of the omission traces to an unresolved V gene where checked; the cause of the rest is unknown. From that table come the V and J calls and clone size; the DNA was used to work out D and trimming. The sample data list 40,000 to 55,000 clones, and roughly three quarters of these were observed just once. The top ten hold 15% to 20% of the sample.

Whole blood was collected in K2EDTA tubes by collaborating institutions according to the institutions' own protocols. Collaborator samples were shipped for TCRbeta analysis as frozen whole blood, isolated PBMCs, or DNA extracted from either sample type. About this clone itself: Its specific antigen is unknown. Base qualities were left out, and no much larger clone turns up one base away.

The V and J genes are TRBV9 and TRBJ1-6; confidence is insufficient to name the D gene. The sample consisted of peripheral blood. This TCR was sampled from a man aged 65 to 85 with acute or convalescent COVID-19. The CDR3 corresponds to CASSVSGYNSPLHF. Here is the DNA: TGTGCCAGCAGCGTTTCAGGTTATAATTCACCCCTCCACTTT.